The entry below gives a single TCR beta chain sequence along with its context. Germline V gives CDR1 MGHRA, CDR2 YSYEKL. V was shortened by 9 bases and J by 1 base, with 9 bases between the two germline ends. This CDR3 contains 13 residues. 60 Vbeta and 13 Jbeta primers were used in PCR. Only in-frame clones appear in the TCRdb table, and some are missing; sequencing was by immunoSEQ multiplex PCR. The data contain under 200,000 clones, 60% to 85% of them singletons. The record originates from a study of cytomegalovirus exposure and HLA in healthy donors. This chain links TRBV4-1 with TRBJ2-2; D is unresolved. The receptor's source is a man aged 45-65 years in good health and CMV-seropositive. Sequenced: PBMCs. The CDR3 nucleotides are TGCGCCAGTATGAACAGGAACACCGGGGAGCTGTTTTTT. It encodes CASMNRNTGELFF.